Below, 5 T cell receptor beta chains from the same sample are listed, as sequenced in a study of cytomegalovirus exposure and HLA in healthy donors. The study ran its PCR with 60 Vbeta and 13 Jbeta primers. Sequencing used immunoSEQ multiplex PCR; TCRdb keeps in-frame clones, though not all of them. Among about 90,000 clones listed, about two thirds were seen once. Sequenced input: PBMCs. These receptors came from a woman aged 45-65 years in good health and CMV-seropositive.

This clone was observed a handful of times. The chain combines TRBV7-9 with TRBJ2-2; tentative D call: TRBD2 (6 bases). Germline values: CDR1 SEHNR, CDR2 FQNEAQ (reference sequence). With 5 bases removed from V and 5 bases from J, the gap between germline ends came to 15 bases. CDR3 size: 15 residues. CDR3 DNA sequence: TGTGCCAGCAGCCCTCCCGGAGGGGTGACCGGGGAGCTGTTTTTT. Translated, it gives CASSPPGGVTGELFF.

This chain connects TRBV27 to TRBJ2-7, with TRBD1 matching over 9 bases. Germline V CDR1 and CDR2: MNHEY, SMNVEV (reference sequence). With 5 bases clipped from V and 3 bases from J, the junction kept 8 bases outside the gene matches. There are 15 residues in the CDR3. CDR3 amino acids: CASSPRSGQGYEQYF. The CDR3 nucleotides read TGTGCCAGCAGTCCACGATCGGGACAGGGCTACGAGCAGTACTTC.

The rearrangement links TRBV10-3 to TRBJ1-2; 8 nucleotides line up with TRBD1. The V gene end was trimmed by 0 bases and the J gene end by 3 bases; junction bases not matched to a gene: 0. The CDR3 loop spans 14 amino acids. CDR1 and CDR2 (germline): ENHRY, SYGVKD. CDR3 amino acids: CAISESTGDYGYTF. CDR3 in DNA: TGTGCCATCAGTGAGTCGACAGGGGACTATGGCTACACCTTC.

The chain couples TRBV30 to TRBJ1-3, with D hard to call. In germline, CDR1 is GTSNPN, CDR2 SVGIG (reference sequence). The CDR3 totals 13 residues. Trimming took off 1 base at V and 4 bases at J, with 8 bases between the two ends. The CDR3 loop is CAWSDGLGNTIYF. The CDR3 DNA reads TGTGCCTGGAGTGACGGGTTGGGAAACACCATATATTTT.

The rearrangement joins TRBV28 to TRBJ1-1, with TRBD1 matching over 9 bases. The junction had 6 bases not matched to a gene; V was cut back by 8 bases and J by 5 bases. Germline loops: CDR1 MDHEN, CDR2 SYDVKM. This CDR3 region has 13 residues. The CDR3 sequence is CASRDRDRTEAFF. In DNA, the CDR3 is TGTGCCAGCCGGGACAGGGATAGAACTGAAGCTTTCTTT.